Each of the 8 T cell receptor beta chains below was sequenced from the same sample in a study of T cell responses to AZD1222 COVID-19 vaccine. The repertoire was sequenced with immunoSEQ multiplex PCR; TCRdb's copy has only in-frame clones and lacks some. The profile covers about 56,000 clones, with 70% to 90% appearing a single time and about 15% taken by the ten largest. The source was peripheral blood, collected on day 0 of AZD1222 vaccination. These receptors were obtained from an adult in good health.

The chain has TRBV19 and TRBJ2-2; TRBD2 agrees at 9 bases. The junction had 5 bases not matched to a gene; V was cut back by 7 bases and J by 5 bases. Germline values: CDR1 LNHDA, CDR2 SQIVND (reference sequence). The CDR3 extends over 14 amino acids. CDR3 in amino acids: CASKRGAGTGELFF. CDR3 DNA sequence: TGTGCCAGTAAGCGGGGGGCAGGTACCGGGGAGCTGTTTTTT. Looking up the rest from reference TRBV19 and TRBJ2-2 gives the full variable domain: DGGITQSPKYLFRKEGQNVTLSCEQNLNHDAMYWYRQDPGQGLRLIYYSQIVNDFQKGDIAEGYSVSREKKESFPLTVTSAQKNPTAFYLCASKRGAGTGELFFGEGSRLTVL.

CDR3 in amino acids: CASSATGVLNTEAFF. CDR3 in DNA: TGTGCCAGCAGTGCCACAGGGGTCCTGAACACTGAAGCTTTCTTT. The gene calls are TRBV28 and TRBJ1-1, with 7 bases fitting TRBD1. V lost 5 bases and J lost 0; bases outside the gene matches: 6. This CDR3 has 15 amino acids. Germline values: CDR1 MDHEN, CDR2 SYDVKM.

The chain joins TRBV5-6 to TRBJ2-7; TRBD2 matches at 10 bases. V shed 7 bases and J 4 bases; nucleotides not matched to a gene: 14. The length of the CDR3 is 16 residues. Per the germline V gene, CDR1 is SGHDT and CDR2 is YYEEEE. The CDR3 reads CASQSWGLAGDYEQYF. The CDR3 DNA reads TGTGCCAGCCAAAGTTGGGGCCTAGCGGGGGATTACGAGCAGTACTTC. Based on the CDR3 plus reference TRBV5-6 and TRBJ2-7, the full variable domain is DAGVTQSPTHLIKTRGQQVTLRCSPKSGHDTVSWYQQALGQGPQFIFQYYEEEERQRGNFPDRFSGHQFPNYSSELNVNALLLGDSALYLCASQSWGLAGDYEQYFGPGTRLTVT.

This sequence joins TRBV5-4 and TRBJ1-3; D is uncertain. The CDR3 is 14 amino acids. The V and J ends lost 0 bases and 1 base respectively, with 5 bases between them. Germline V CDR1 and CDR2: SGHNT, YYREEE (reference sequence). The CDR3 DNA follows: TGTGCCAGCAGCTTGGACAGTTCTGGAAACACCATATATTTT. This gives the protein CASSLDSSGNTIYF.

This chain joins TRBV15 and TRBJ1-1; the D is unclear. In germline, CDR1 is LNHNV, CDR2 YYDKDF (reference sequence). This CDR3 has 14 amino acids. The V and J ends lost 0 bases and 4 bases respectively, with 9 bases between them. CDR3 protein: CATSREVTSTEAFF. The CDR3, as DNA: TGTGCCACCAGCAGAGAAGTGACGAGCACTGAAGCTTTCTTT.

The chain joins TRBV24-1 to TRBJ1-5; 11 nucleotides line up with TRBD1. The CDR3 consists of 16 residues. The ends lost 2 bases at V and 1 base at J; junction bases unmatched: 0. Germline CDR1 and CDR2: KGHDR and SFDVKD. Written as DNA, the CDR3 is TGTGCCACCAGTGATTGGACAGGGGGCAGCAATCAGCCCCAGCATTTT. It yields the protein CATSDWTGGSNQPQHF.

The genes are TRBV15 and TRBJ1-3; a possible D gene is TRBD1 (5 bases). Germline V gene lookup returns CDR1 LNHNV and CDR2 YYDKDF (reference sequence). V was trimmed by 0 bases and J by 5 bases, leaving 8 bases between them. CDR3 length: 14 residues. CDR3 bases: TGTGCCACCAGCAGAGAGGGGCTTCGAAACACCATATATTTT. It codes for CATSREGLRNTIYF.

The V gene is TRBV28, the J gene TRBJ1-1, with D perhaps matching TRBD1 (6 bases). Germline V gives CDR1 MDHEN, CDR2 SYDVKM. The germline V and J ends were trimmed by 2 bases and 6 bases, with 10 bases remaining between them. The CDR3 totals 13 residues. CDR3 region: CASSLVTGAEAFF. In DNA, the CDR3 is TGTGCCAGCAGTTTAGTGACAGGTGCTGAAGCTTTCTTT. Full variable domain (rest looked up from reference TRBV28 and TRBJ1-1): DVKVTQSSRYLVKRTGEKVFLECVQDMDHENMFWYRQDPGLGLRLIYFSYDVKMKEKGDIPEGYSVSREKKERFSLILESASTNQTSMYLCASSLVTGAEAFFGQGTRLTVV.